This T cell receptor beta chain originates from a study of CD8+ T cells in alopecia areata. Overall study context: Among treated patients, oral tofacitinib was administered at 5 to 10 mg twice daily. Findings of the study overall: Both scalp clonality and the expanded CD8+ clones among the top 100 showed a significant decrease with tofacitinib. Uncertainty about whether baseline CD8+ expansion is linked to response remains, with one nonresponder. It was lesional scalp, especially alopecia totalis/universalis, that showed higher clonality than normal scalp.

As to treatment: oral pan-JAK inhibitor, 5-10 mg twice daily. This clone has just a few counts. The antigen is undetermined. J lost 5 bases, V lost 0 bases, and 3 bases had no gene match. Germline V gene data show CDR1 as MGHRA and CDR2 as YSYEKL. This CDR3 has 14 residues. In each case, RNA was isolated and then reverse transcribed into cDNA as the sequencing template. TCRdb's copy holds only in-frame clones and misses some; the assay was immunoSEQ multiplex PCR. The sample records about 64,000 clones, about half being singletons. The chain has TRBV4-1 and TRBJ2-5; TRBD1 matches 7 bases. The sequence came from a human donor with alopecia areata. The sequencing used CD8+ T cells sorted from blood, collected around week 37, from a patient treated with tofacitinib. The CDR3 spells CASSQEGGWETQYF. The CDR3 DNA is TGCGCCAGCAGCCAAGAAGGGGGCTGGGAGACCCAGTACTTC.